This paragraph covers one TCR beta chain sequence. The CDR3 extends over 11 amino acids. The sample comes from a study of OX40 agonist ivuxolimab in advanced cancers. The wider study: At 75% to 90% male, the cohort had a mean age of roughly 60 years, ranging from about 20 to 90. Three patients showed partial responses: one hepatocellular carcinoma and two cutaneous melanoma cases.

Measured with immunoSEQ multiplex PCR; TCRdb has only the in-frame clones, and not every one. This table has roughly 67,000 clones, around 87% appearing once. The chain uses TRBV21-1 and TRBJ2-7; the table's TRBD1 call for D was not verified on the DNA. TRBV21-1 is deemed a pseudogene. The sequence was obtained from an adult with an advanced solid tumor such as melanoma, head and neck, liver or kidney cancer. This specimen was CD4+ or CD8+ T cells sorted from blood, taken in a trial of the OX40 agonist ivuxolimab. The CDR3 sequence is CASSLGGEQYF. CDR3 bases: TGTGCCAGCAGCCTAGGGGGCGAGCAGTACTTC.